A single sample gave rise to the 5 T cell receptor beta chains below, sequenced in a study of OX40 agonist ivuxolimab in advanced cancers. Sequencing used immunoSEQ multiplex PCR; TCRdb keeps in-frame clones, though not all of them. The sample lists 40,000 to 45,000 clones, 70% to 90% occurring once. Sequencing was performed on CD4+ or CD8+ T cells sorted from blood, taken in a trial of the OX40 agonist ivuxolimab. The receptors were gathered from an adult with an advanced solid tumor such as melanoma, head and neck, liver or kidney cancer.

The J gene is TRBJ1-2, the V gene TRBV7-9, with 7 bases fitting TRBD1. The CDR3 runs 15 residues. V was clipped by 0 bases and J by 4 bases; unmatched bases: 5. Germline CDR1 and CDR2: SEHNR and FQNEAQ (reference sequence). This chain's CDR3 is CASSLAGWTGYGYTF. The CDR3 coding sequence is TGTGCCAGCAGCTTAGCGGGGTGGACAGGCTATGGCTACACCTTC.

The gene calls are TRBV6-5 and TRBJ2-1; D is undetermined. CDR1 is MNHEY, CDR2 SVGAGI, per germline. Trimming cost V 5 bases and J 8 bases, with 10 bases left between them. CDR3 size: 12 residues. Written as DNA, the CDR3 is TGTGCCAGCAGTCCCCGGAGTCATGAGCAGTTCTTC. Translating it yields CASSPRSHEQFF.

The chain is built from TRBV27 and TRBJ1-2; D perhaps matches TRBD1 (5 bases). Germline V gene lookup returns CDR1 MNHEY and CDR2 SMNVEV (reference sequence). Deletions cut 1 base from V and 2 bases from J, with 8 bases between. The CDR3 contains 14 residues. CDR3 amino acids: CASSLFQGNYGYTF. The CDR3 coding sequence is TGTGCCAGCAGTTTATTCCAGGGAAACTATGGCTACACCTTC.

The chain combines TRBV9 with TRBJ2-7, with TRBD1 as a possible D gene (6 bases). The CDR3 is made up of 15 amino acids. CDR1 is SGDLS, CDR2 YYNGEE, per germline. V was clipped by 2 bases and J by 4 bases, with 16 bases between them. The CDR3 reads CASSVDGSRGYEQYF. CDR3 bases: TGTGCCAGCAGCGTCGATGGGAGCAGGGGTTACGAGCAGTACTTC.

This chain connects TRBV9 to TRBJ2-2; 7 nucleotides line up with TRBD2. The trim removed 3 bases at V and 6 bases at J, leaving 5 bases unmatched. CDR1 is SGDLS and CDR2 is YYNGEE in the germline V gene. This CDR3 is built from 14 residues. Here the CDR3 DNA reads TGTGCCAGCAGCGCGGGGGGAGGTTCCGGGGAGCTGTTTTTT. This codes for CASSAGGGSGELFF. The variable domain in full, with the rest retrieved from reference TRBV9 and TRBJ2-2, is DSGVTQTPKHLITATGQRVTLRCSPRSGDLSVYWYQQSLDQGLQFLIQYYNGEERAKGNILERFSAQQFPDLHSELNLSSLELGDSALYFCASSAGGGSGELFFGEGSRLTVL.